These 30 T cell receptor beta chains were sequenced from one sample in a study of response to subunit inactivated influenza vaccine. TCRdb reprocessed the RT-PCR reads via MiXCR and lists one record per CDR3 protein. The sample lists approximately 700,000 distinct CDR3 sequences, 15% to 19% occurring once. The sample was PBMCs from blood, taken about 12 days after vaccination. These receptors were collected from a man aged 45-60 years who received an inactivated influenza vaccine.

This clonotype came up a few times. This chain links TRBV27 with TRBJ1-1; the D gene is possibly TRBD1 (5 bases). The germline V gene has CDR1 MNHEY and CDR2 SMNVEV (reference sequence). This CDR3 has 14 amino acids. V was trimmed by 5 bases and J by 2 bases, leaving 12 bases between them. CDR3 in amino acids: CASSRRGENTEAFF. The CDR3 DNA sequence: TGTGCCAGCAGTCGCCGGGGGGAAAACACTGAAGCTTTCTTT.

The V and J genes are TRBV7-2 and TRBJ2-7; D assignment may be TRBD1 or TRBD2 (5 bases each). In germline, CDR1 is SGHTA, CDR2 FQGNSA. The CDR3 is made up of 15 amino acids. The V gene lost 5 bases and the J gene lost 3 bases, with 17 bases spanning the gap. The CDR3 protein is CASSPRDALGYEQYF. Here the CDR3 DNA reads TGTGCCAGCAGCCCCCGGGACGCCTTGGGCTACGAGCAGTACTTC.

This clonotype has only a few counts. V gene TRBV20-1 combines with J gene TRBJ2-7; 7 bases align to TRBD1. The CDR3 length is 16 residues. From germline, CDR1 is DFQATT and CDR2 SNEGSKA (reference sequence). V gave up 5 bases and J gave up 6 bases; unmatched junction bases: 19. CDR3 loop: CSADPSLATGQVEQYF. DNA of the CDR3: TGCAGTGCTGACCCCTCCCTGGCGACAGGGCAAGTCGAGCAGTACTTC.

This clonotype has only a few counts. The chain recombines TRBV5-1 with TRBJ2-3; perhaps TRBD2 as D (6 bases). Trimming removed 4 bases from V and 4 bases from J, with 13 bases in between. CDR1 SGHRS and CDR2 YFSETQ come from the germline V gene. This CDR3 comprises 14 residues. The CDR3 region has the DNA TGCGCCAGCAGCCAAACTACTAGCTCAGATACGCAGTATTTT. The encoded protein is CASSQTTSSDTQYF.

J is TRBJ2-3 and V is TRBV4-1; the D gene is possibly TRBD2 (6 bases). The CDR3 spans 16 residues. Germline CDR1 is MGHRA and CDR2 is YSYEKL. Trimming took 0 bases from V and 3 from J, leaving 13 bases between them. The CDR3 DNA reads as TGCGCCAGCAGCCAAGACCCATGGGGGGAGACAGATACGCAGTATTTT. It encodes CASSQDPWGETDTQYF.

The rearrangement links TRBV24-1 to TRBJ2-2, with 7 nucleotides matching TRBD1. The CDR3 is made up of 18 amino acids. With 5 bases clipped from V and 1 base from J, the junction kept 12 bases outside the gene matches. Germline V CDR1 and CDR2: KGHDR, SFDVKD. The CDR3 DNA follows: TGTGCCACCAGTGCGCAACTTGGGGCAGGGGGGAACACCGGGGAGCTGTTTTTT. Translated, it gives CATSAQLGAGGNTGELFF.

The CDR3 loop reads CASSQDKGAGETQYF. Written as DNA, the CDR3 is TGCGCCAGCAGCCAAGATAAGGGGGCTGGGGAGACCCAGTACTTC. This chain connects TRBV4-3 to TRBJ2-5; 7 bases are shared with TRBD1. The CDR3 extends over 15 amino acids. V shed 0 bases and J 5 bases; nucleotides not matched to a gene: 6. Germline loops: CDR1 LGHNA, CDR2 YSLEER.

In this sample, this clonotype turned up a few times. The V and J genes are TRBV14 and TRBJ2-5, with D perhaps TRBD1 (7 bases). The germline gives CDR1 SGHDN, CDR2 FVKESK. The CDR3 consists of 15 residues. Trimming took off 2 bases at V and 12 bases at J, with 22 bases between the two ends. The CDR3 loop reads CASSQTGTDVRGEYF. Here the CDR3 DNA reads TGTGCCAGCAGCCAAACCGGGACCGACGTCAGGGGGGAGTACTTC.

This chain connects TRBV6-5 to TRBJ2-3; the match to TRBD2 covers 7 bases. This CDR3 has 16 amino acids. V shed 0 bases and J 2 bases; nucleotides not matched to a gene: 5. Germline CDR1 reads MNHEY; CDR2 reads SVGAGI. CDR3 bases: TGTGCCAGCAGTTACTCGGCGGGAGCGAACACAGATACGCAGTATTTT. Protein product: CASSYSAGANTDTQYF.

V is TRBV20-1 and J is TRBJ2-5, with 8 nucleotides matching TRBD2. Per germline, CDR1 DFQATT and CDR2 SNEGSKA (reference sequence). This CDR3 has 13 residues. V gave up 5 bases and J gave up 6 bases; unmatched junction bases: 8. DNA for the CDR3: TGCAGTGCTCCCGGGACTAGTCTAAAGACCCAGTACTTC. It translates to CSAPGTSLKTQYF.

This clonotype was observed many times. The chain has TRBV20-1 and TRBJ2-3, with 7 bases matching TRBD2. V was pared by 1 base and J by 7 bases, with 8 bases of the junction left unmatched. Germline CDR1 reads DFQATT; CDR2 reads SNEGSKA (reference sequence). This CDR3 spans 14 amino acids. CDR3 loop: CSARVRAGAYTQYF. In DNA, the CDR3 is TGCAGTGCTAGAGTTCGGGCGGGAGCGTATACGCAGTATTTT.

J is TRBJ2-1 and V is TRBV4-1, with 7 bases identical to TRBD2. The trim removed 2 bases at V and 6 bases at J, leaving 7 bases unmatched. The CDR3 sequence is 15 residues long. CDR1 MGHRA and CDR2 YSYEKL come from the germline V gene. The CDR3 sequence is CASSQPREVSNEQFF. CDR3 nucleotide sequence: TGCGCCAGCAGCCAACCCCGGGAGGTTAGCAATGAGCAGTTCTTC.

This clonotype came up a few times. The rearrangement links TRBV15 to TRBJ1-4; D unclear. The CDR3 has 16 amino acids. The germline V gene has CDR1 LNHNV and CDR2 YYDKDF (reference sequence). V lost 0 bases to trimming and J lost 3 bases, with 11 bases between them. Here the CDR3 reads CATSRDRVGPNEKLFF. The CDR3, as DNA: TGTGCCACCAGCAGAGATCGAGTCGGACCTAATGAAAAACTGTTTTTT.

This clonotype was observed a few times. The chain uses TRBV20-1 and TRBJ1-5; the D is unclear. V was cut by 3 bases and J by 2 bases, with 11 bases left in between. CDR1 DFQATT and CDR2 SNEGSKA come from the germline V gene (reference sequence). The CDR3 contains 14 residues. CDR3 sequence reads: CSASWVGRNQPQHF. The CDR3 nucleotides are TGCAGTGCTAGTTGGGTTGGACGCAATCAGCCCCAGCATTTT.

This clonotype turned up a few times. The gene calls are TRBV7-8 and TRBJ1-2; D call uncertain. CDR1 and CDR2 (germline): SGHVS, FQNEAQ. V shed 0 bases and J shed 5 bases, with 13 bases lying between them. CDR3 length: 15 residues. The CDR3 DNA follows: TGTGCCAGCAGCTTAGCGACCGGCAGCATATATGGCTACACCTTC. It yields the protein CASSLATGSIYGYTF.

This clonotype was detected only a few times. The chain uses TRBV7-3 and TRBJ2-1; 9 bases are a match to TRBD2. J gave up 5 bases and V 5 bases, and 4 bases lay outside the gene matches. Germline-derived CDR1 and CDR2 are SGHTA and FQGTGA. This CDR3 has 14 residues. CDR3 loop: CASSPSGRNNEQFF. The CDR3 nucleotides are TGTGCCAGCAGCCCGAGCGGGAGGAACAATGAGCAGTTCTTC. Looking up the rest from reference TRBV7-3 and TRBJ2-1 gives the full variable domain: GAGVSQTPSNKVTEKGKYVELRCDPISGHTALYWYRQSLGQGPEFLIYFQGTGAADDSGLPNDRFFAVRPEGSVSTLKIQRTERGDSAVYLCASSPSGRNNEQFFGPGTRLTVL.

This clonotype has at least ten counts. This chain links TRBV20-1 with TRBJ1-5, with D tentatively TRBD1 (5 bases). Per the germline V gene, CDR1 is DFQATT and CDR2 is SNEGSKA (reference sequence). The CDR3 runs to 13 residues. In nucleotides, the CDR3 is TGCGGCTCGGGGGGTTTTGGCAATCAGCCCCAGCATTTT. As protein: CGSGGFGNQPQHF.

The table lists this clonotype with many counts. The CDR3 DNA reads TGTGCCAGCAGTCCTCAGGACAGGGGAGGGGATACGCAGTATTTT. Its protein product is CASSPQDRGGDTQYF. The rearrangement uses TRBV12-3 or TRBV12-4 and TRBJ2-3; 9 bases are a match to TRBD1. The CDR3 is 15 amino acids. V lost 5 bases to trimming and J lost 6 bases; unmatched junction nucleotides: 9.

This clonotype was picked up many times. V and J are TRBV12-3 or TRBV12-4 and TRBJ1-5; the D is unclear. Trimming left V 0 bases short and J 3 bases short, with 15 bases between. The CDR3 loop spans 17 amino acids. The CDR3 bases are TGTGCCAGCAGTTTAGCTCGAGGGTCCCGACCCAATCAGCCCCAGCATTTT. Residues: CASSLARGSRPNQPQHF.

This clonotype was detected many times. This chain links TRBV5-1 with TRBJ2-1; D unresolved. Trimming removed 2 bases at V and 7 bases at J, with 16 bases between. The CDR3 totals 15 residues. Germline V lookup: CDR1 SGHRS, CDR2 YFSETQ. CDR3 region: CASSFEAEMGNEQFF. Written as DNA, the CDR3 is TGCGCCAGCAGCTTTGAGGCCGAAATGGGGAATGAGCAGTTCTTC.

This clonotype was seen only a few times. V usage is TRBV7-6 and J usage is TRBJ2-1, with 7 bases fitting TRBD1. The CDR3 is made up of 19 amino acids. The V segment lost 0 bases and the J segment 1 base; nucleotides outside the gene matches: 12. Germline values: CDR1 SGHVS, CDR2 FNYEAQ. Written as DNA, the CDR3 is TGTGCCAGCAGCTTAGCGATGACAGGGTCGTCTTGGTCCTACAATGAGCAGTTCTTC. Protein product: CASSLAMTGSSWSYNEQFF.

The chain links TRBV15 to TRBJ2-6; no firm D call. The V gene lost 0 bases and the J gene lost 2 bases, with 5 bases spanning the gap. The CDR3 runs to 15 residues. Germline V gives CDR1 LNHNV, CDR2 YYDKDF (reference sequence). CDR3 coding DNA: TGTGCCACCAGCAGAGATAAGGCTGGGGCCAACGTCCTGACTTTC. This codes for CATSRDKAGANVLTF.

CDR3 loop: CAAEGPSEKLFF. Here the CDR3 DNA reads TGTGCCGCGGAGGGACCCTCTGAAAAACTGTTTTTT. The chain carries TRBV7-9 and TRBJ1-4, with a tentative D call TRBD1 (5 bases). Germline loops: CDR1 SEHNR, CDR2 FQNEAQ (reference sequence). V lost 11 bases and J lost 7, with 14 bases in between. This CDR3 spans 12 amino acids.

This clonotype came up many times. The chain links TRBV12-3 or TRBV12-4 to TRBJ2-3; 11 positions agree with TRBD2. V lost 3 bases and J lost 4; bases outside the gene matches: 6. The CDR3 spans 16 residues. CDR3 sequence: CASSFDSGGASDTQYF. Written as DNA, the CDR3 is TGTGCCAGCAGTTTCGATAGCGGGGGGGCCTCAGATACGCAGTATTTT.

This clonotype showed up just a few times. The CDR3 sequence is CASSPHPSTDTQYF. CDR3 nucleotide sequence: TGTGCCAGCAGCCCCCACCCTAGCACAGATACGCAGTATTTT. This chain joins TRBV3-1 and TRBJ2-3; D ambiguous. Germline CDR1 LGHDT, CDR2 YNNKEL (reference sequence). CDR3 length: 14 residues. Trimming cost V 4 bases and J 0 bases, with 8 bases left between them.

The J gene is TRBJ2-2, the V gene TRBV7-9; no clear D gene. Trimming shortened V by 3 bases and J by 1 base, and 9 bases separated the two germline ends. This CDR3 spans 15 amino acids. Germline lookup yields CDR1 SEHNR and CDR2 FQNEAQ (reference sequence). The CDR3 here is CASSFYDLNTGELFF. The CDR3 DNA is TGTGCCAGCAGCTTTTATGACCTGAACACCGGGGAGCTGTTTTTT.

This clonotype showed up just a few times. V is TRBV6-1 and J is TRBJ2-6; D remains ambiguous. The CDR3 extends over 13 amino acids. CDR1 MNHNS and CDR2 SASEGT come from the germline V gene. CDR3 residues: CAEKGSGANVLTF. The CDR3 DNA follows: TGTGCAGAGAAGGGCTCTGGGGCCAACGTCCTGACTTTC.

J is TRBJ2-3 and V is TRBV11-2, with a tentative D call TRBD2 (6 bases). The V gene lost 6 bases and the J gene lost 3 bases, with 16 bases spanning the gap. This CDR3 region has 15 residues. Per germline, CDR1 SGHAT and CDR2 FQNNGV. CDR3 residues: CASRSMGGKTDTQYF. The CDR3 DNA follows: TGTGCCAGCAGATCGATGGGGGGTAAGACAGATACGCAGTATTTT.

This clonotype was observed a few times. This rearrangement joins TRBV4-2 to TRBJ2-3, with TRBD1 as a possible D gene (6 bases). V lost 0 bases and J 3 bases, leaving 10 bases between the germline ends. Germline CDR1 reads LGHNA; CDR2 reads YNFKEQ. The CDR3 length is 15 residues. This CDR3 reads CASSQDGDTTDTQYF. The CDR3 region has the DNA TGTGCCAGCAGCCAAGACGGGGACACTACAGATACGCAGTATTTT.

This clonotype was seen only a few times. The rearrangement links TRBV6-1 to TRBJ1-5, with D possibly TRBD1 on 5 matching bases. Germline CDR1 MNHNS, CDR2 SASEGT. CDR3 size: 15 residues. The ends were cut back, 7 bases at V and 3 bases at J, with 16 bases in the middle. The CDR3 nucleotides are TGTGCCAGCACCCCAGTCGGGGCCGCCAATCAGCCCCAGCATTTT. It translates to CASTPVGAANQPQHF.